A selection of T cell receptor beta chains follows, all from one sample in a study of T cells after yellow fever vaccination. TCRdb fed the 5' RACE reads into MiXCR, producing one record per CDR3 protein. The sample consists of 150,000 to 200,000 distinct CDR3 sequences, 9.3% of them appearing once. Sample: CD8+ T cells sorted from PBMCs, taken 45 days after the yellow fever booster vaccination. The receptor source for this set is a man aged 18-30 years who received the YFV17D yellow fever vaccine. The CDR3 runs from the conserved cysteine through the conserved F or W. D genes are given only for firm matches. Size values are once, few and many counts, or a class for expanded clones, and some rows have none.

D	J	V	size	CDR3	DNA
TRBD1	TRBJ2-5	TRBV4-3	few	CASSQVGDRGQETQYF	TGCGCCAGCAGCCAAGTGGGAGACAGGGGGCAAGAGACCCAGTACTTC
NA	TRBJ2-3	TRBV13	NA	CASSLGRRLRTDTQYF	TGTGCCAGCAGCTTAGGCCGCCGACTTCGCACAGATACGCAGTATTTT
NA	TRBJ2-3	TRBV5-1	few	CASSLGFGRNTDTQYF	TGCGCCAGCAGCTTGGGGTTTGGACGGAACACAGATACGCAGTATTTT
TRBD1	TRBJ2-7	TRBV29-1	few	CSAAGTGYSYEQYF	TGCAGCGCGGCCGGGACAGGATATTCCTACGAGCAGTACTTC
TRBD1	TRBJ1-1	TRBV14	NA	CASSVITGGFAEAFF	TGTGCCAGCAGCGTCATCACAGGGGGGTTCGCTGAAGCTTTCTTT
TRBD1	TRBJ2-1	TRBV29-1	many	CSATSGTGGNEQFF	TGCAGCGCTACTTCCGGGACAGGGGGCAATGAGCAGTTCTTC
NA	TRBJ1-5	TRBV15	NA	CATSRDLGAGQPQHF	TGTGCCACCAGCAGAGATCTTGGGGCAGGTCAGCCCCAGCATTTT
NA	TRBJ1-1	TRBV19	NA	CASNNGRTEAFF	TGTGCCAGTAACAACGGCAGGACTGAAGCTTTCTTT
NA	TRBJ2-1	TRBV7-9	few	CASSILTRGEQFF	TGTGCCAGCAGCATACTGACGCGTGGTGAGCAGTTCTTC
TRBD1	TRBJ2-7	TRBV4-3	many	CASSHKTGTANSYEQYF	TGCGCCAGCAGCCACAAGACCGGGACAGCGAACTCCTACGAGCAGTACTTC
TRBD2	TRBJ2-5	TRBV4-1	few	CASSFGGGHNQETQYF	TGCGCCAGCAGTTTCGGGGGGGGTCACAATCAAGAGACCCAGTACTTC
NA	TRBJ2-5	TRBV27	few	CASSFSGGSGKTQYF	TGTGCCAGCAGTTTTTCGGGGGGCTCAGGGAAGACCCAGTACTTC
NA	TRBJ2-2	TRBV27	few	CASSLLAGELFF	TGTGCCAGCAGTTTATTAGCGGGGGAGCTGTTTTTT
NA	TRBJ2-7	TRBV20-1	NA	CSAEPVNSYEQYF	TGCAGTGCTGAACCCGTCAACTCCTACGAGCAGTACTTC
NA	TRBJ1-1	TRBV5-1	few	CASSLGPDGTEAFF	TGCGCCAGCAGCTTGGGGCCAGACGGCACTGAAGCTTTCTTT
TRBD1	TRBJ1-2	TRBV29-1	NA	CSVDGDRVLAGYTF	TGCAGCGTTGATGGAGACAGGGTATTAGCTGGCTACACCTTC
NA	TRBJ2-3	TRBV29-1	many	CSVGLPDTQYF	TGCAGCGTTGGTCTGCCAGATACGCAGTATTTT
TRBD1	TRBJ1-1	TRBV6-5	few	CASSWGQGNTEAFF	TGTGCCAGCAGTTGGGGACAGGGTAACACTGAAGCTTTCTTT
NA	TRBJ1-1	TRBV7-9	few	CASSLGGFGDTEAFF	TGTGCCAGCAGCTTAGGAGGCTTCGGGGACACTGAAGCTTTCTTT
TRBD1	TRBJ1-1	TRBV7-6	few	CASSSGPRTGPNTEAFF	TGTGCCAGCAGCTCCGGCCCAAGGACAGGCCCGAACACTGAAGCTTTCTTT
TRBD1	TRBJ2-2	TRBV29-1	few	CSVRGPNTGELFF	TGCAGCGTTAGGGGGCCGAACACCGGGGAGCTGTTTTTT
NA	TRBJ2-5	TRBV27	few	CASSGGLVETQYF	TGTGCCAGCAGTGGCGGCCTTGTCGAGACCCAGTACTTC
TRBD2	TRBJ2-2	TRBV12-3/TRBV12-4	NA	CASSSGGGELFF	TGTGCCAGCAGTTCGGGAGGCGGGGAGCTGTTTTTT
NA	TRBJ1-4	TRBV6-5	NA	CATRGQDEKLFF	TGTGCCACTCGAGGCCAGGATGAAAAACTGTTTTTT
NA	TRBJ2-3	TRBV25-1	NA	CASSLRTTTSTDTQYF	TGTGCCAGCAGTCTAAGGACAACGACTAGCACAGATACGCAGTATTTT
NA	TRBJ1-1	TRBV6-5	NA	CASGDLEVEAFF	TGTGCCAGCGGCGACCTGGAGGTTGAAGCTTTCTTT
NA	TRBJ2-5	TRBV18	many	CASSPQTGRETQYF	TGTGCCAGCTCACCTCAGACAGGCCGAGAGACCCAGTACTTC
TRBD1	TRBJ2-1	TRBV5-5	few	CASSPGTGTSYNEQFF	TGTGCCAGCAGCCCTGGGACAGGCACGTCCTACAATGAGCAGTTCTTC
TRBD2	TRBJ2-4	TRBV7-2	NA	CASSQTSGEAIAKNIQYF	TGTGCCAGCAGCCAGACTAGCGGGGAGGCCATAGCCAAAAACATTCAGTACTTC
TRBD2	TRBJ2-2	TRBV4-3	few	CASSRRLAGGPGTGELFF	TGCGCCAGCAGCCGCAGACTAGCGGGGGGGCCTGGCACCGGGGAGCTGTTTTTT
NA	TRBJ2-1	TRBV9	NA	CASSPFSSRNEQFF	TGTGCCAGCAGCCCCTTTTCGTCTAGGAATGAGCAGTTCTTC
NA	TRBJ2-1	TRBV2	NA	CASSEVNEQFF	TGTGCCAGCAGTGAGGTGAATGAGCAGTTCTTC
NA	TRBJ2-7	TRBV7-9	few	CASSPTYEQYF	TGTGCCAGCAGCCCGACCTACGAGCAGTACTTC